This TCR beta chain was identified during a study of blood T cells in healthy people across ages. Findings of the study overall: The CMV status of each donor remained undetermined, and this could have confounded shifts in expanded clonotypes.

Every sample had a minimum of 6.5 million PBMCs isolated. Primers used in a second PCR of about 7 to 12 cycles were a sample-barcoded 5' primer and a J-beta primer mix. TCRdb ran MiXCR on the 5' RACE reads and lists one entry per CDR3 protein. This sample has roughly 680,000 distinct CDR3 sequences, with 45% to 50% found just once. CDR3 length: 15 amino acids. The junction had 2 bases not matched to a gene; V was cut back by 2 bases and J by 0 bases. Germline-derived CDR1 and CDR2 are KGHDR and SFDVKD. Comment on this clonotype: Its antigen remains unknown.

The chain uses TRBV24-1 and TRBJ2-7; the match to TRBD2 covers 8 bases. The sequenced material came from blood. The TCR originated in a woman in her fifties or sixties in good health. The CDR3 loop is CATSDSTSASYEQYF. As DNA, the CDR3 is TGTGCCACCAGTGATTCGACTAGCGCCTCCTACGAGCAGTACTTC.